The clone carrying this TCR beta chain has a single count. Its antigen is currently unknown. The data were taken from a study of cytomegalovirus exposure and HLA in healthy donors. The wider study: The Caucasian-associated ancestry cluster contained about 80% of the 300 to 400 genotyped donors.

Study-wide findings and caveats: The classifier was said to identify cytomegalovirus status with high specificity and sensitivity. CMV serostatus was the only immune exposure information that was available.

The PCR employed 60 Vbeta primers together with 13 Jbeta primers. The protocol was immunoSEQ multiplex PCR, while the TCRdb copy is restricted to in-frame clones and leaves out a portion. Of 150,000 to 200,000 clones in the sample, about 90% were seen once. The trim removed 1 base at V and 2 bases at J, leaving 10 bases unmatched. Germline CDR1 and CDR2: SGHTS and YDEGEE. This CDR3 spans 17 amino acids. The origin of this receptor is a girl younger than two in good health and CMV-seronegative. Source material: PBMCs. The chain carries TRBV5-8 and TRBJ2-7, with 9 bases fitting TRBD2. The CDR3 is CASSLYAGGVMTYEQYF. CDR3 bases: TGTGCCAGCAGCTTGTACGCGGGGGGGGTAATGACCTACGAGCAGTACTTC.